One TCR beta chain is described in this entry. As originally analysed: By means of reference gene primer amplification, nucleated cell counts were estimated. Profiling relied on immunoSEQ multiplex PCR, and the TCRdb table lists in-frame clones only, not all of them. V and J calls and clone size are given by that table; D and trimming were obtained from the DNA. The repertoire holds 170,000 or so clones, with over 60% as singletons. The data belong to a study of blood T cell repertoires in COVID-19. Study background: Sites in the United States, Italy and Spain provided acute and convalescent COVID-19 samples. PBMCs, B-cell-depleted T cells, or T cells provided the cDNA or gDNA that made up the material.

The CDR3 extends over 12 amino acids. Trimming stripped 2 bases from V and 3 bases from J, with 3 bases between. Germline CDR1 is LNHDA and CDR2 is SQIVND (reference sequence). The chain couples TRBV19 to TRBJ2-3; D unclear. The specimen sequenced was peripheral blood. This clonotype was obtained from a woman aged 70 to 79 with acute or convalescent COVID-19. CDR3 loop: CASSISTDTQYF. The CDR3, as DNA: TGTGCCAGTAGTATATCTACAGATACGCAGTATTTT.